The source of this TCR beta chain is a study of shared clonotypes between healthy human individuals. Assay used: immunoSEQ multiplex PCR; TCRdb lists only in-frame clones, some missing. The data show about a million clones, about 75% seen once. The CDR3 is 15 amino acids. V shed 4 bases and J 3 bases; nucleotides not matched to a gene: 9. The germline V gene encodes CDR1 SGDLS and CDR2 YYNGEE. The receptor was isolated from a young man in good health. Sequencing input: memory CD4+ T cells sorted from blood. The sample's subset: CD45RA-negative fraction. The chain carries TRBV9 and TRBJ2-5; 7 nucleotides agree with TRBD1. CDR3 sequence: CASSPRQGIEETQYF. CDR3 nucleotide sequence: TGTGCCAGCAGCCCGCGACAGGGTATAGAAGAGACCCAGTACTTC.